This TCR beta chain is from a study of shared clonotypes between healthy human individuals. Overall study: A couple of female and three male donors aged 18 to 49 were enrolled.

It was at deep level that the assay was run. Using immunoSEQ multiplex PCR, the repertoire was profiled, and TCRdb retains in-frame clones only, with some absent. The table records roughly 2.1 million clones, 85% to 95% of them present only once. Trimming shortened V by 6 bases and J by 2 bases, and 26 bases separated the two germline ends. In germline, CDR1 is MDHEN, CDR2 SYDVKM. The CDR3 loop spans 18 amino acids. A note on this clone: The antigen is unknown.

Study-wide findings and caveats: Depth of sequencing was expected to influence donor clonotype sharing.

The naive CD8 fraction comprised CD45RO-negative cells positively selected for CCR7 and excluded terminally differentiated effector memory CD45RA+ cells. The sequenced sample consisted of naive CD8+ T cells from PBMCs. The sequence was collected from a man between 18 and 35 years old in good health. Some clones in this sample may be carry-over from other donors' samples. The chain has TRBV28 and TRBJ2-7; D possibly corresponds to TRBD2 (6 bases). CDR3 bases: TGTGCCAGCAGGAAAAGGACGGTAAGATTAGCGGTACCCTACGAGCAGTACTTC. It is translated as CASRKRTVRLAVPYEQYF.